The 7 T cell receptor beta chains below all came from one sample that was sequenced in a study of cytomegalovirus exposure and HLA in healthy donors. The PCR was carried out with 60 Vbeta primers and 13 Jbeta primers. Profiling relied on immunoSEQ multiplex PCR, and the TCRdb table lists in-frame clones only, not all of them. Counted here are 100,000 to 140,000 clones, roughly 80% occurring once; the ten biggest clones make up approximately 2.1%. The sequenced sample consisted of PBMCs. These receptors originate from a man aged 25 to 40 in good health and CMV-seronegative.

The chain carries TRBV30 and TRBJ2-5, with D perhaps matching TRBD2 (6 bases). V shed 0 bases and J shed 3 bases, with 11 bases lying between them. In germline, CDR1 is GTSNPN, CDR2 SVGIG (reference sequence). CDR3 size: 14 residues. The CDR3 sequence is CAWSVGRGKETQYF. CDR3 sequence (DNA): TGTGCCTGGAGTGTGGGGCGGGGAAAAGAGACCCAGTACTTC.

This sequence joins TRBV4-1 and TRBJ2-1, with TRBD2 identical over 8 bases. Germline CDR1 MGHRA, CDR2 YSYEKL. The CDR3 extends over 16 amino acids. Losses at the gene ends were 1 base for V and 2 bases for J; bases not matched to a gene: 4. DNA for the CDR3: TGCGCCAGCAGCCAAGTTTCGGGACTAGCCTACAATGAGCAGTTCTTC. Its protein is CASSQVSGLAYNEQFF.

J is TRBJ1-2 and V is TRBV6-5, with TRBD1 matching 8 bases. V was pared by 8 bases and J by 2 bases, with 10 bases of the junction left unmatched. The CDR3 has 15 residues. The germline CDR1 and CDR2 sequences are MNHEY and SVGAGI. The CDR3 sequence: CASSDRAKGNYGYTF. As DNA, the CDR3 is TGTGCCAGCTCGGACAGGGCGAAGGGCAACTATGGCTACACCTTC.

This clone has only a few counts. The V call is TRBV2, the J call TRBJ1-1; TRBD1 matches 7 bases. The germline V gene encodes CDR1 SNHLY and CDR2 FYNNEI. The CDR3 sequence is 16 residues long. V was clipped by 7 bases and J by 0 bases; unmatched bases: 11. The CDR3 DNA reads TGTGCCAGCACGGGACAGCCTCAAGTCATGAACACTGAAGCTTTCTTT. Residues: CASTGQPQVMNTEAFF.

This chain uses TRBV7-9 with TRBJ1-5, with TRBD1 as a possible D gene (5 bases). Germline-derived CDR1 and CDR2 are SEHNR and FQNEAQ (reference sequence). This CDR3 has 15 amino acids. Between the trimmed V and J ends, which lost 8 bases and 6 bases, there was a span of 20 bases. The DNA for the CDR3 is TGTGCCAGCTCTAGCGTCGGGACCCGGGGTCAGCCCCAGCATTTT. Its protein is CASSSVGTRGQPQHF.

This clone was found once. V gene TRBV15 combines with J gene TRBJ2-3; D remains unclear. The CDR3 has 12 amino acids. Germline values: CDR1 LNHNV, CDR2 YYDKDF (reference sequence). V was clipped by 5 bases and J by 4 bases, with 7 bases between them. This CDR3 reads CATSRYADTQYF. CDR3 sequence (DNA): TGTGCCACCAGCCGTTATGCAGATACGCAGTATTTT.

The rearrangement uses TRBV4-1 and TRBJ2-1; 10 bases line up with TRBD2. CDR1 and CDR2 (germline): MGHRA, YSYEKL. With 1 base clipped from V and 10 bases from J, the junction kept 13 bases outside the gene matches. The CDR3 loop spans 17 amino acids. The CDR3 sequence: CASSQVGSGGAWREQFF. In DNA, the CDR3 is TGCGCCAGCAGCCAAGTGGGCAGCGGGGGGGCCTGGCGGGAGCAGTTCTTC.